This record concerns one T cell receptor (beta chain) sequence. The source of the sample is a study of blood T cell repertoires in COVID-19. Across the whole study: Samples taken during acute and convalescent COVID-19 were collected in the United States, Italy and Spain. Sample material is recorded as cDNA or gDNA derived from T cells, B-cell-depleted T cells, or PBMCs.

There are 13 residues in the CDR3. Trimming shortened V by 2 bases and J by 6 bases, and 14 bases separated the two germline ends. The germline V gene has CDR1 SQVTM and CDR2 ANQGSEA. Per the original data handling: Amplification of reference gene primers was used by the study to estimate nucleated cell counts. Sequencing used immunoSEQ multiplex PCR; TCRdb keeps in-frame clones, though not all of them. V and J calls plus clone size are reproduced from that table; the DNA served to infer D and trimming. The table includes a few hundred thousand clones, more than 85% detected once. The specimen was peripheral blood. J is TRBJ2-7 and V is TRBV29-1; the D gene is possibly TRBD2 (5 bases). The receptor's source is a man between 40 and 49 years old with active or convalescent COVID-19. CDR3 DNA: TGCAGCGTTGAACTCGGGGATCGGGCCGAGCAGTACTTC. Translated, it gives CSVELGDRAEQYF.